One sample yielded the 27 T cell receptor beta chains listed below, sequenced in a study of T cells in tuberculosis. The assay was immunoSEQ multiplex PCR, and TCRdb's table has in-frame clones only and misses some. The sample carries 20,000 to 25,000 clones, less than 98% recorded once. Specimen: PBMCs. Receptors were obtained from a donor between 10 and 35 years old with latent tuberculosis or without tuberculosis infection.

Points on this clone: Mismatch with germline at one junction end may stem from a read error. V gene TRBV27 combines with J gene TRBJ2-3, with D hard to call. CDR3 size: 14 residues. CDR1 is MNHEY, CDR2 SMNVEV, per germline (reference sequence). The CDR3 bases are TGTGCCAGCAGTTATTTGTATGGGCCAGAAACGCAGTATTTT. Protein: CASSYLYGPETQYF.

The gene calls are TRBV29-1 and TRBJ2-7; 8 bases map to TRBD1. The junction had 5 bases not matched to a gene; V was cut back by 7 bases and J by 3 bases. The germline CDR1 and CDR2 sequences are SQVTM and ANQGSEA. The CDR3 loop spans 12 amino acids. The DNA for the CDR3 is TGCAGCGCCATCGGACAGGGCTACGAGCAGTACTTC. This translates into CSAIGQGYEQYF.

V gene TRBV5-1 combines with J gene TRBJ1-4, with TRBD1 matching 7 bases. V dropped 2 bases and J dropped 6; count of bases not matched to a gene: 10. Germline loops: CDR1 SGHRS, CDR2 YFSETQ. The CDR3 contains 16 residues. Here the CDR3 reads CASSLQPGQLHEKLFF. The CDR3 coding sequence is TGCGCCAGCAGCTTACAACCGGGACAGCTGCATGAAAAACTGTTTTTT.

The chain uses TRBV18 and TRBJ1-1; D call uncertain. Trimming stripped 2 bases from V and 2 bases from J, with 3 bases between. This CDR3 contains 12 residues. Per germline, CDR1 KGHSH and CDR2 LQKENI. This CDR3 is CASSPTNTEAFF. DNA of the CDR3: TGTGCCAGCTCACCAACAAACACTGAAGCTTTCTTT.

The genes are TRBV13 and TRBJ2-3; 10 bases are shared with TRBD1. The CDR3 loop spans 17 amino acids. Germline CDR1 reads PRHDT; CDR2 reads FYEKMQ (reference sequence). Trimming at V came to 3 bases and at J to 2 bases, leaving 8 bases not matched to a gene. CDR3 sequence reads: CASSLTAGQGTTDTQYF. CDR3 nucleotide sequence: TGTGCCAGCAGCTTGACAGCGGGACAGGGGACCACAGATACGCAGTATTTT.

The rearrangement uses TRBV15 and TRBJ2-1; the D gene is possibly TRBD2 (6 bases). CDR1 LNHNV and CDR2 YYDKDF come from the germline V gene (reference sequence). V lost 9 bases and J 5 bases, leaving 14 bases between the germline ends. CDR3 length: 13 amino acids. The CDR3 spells CATRESLNNEQFF. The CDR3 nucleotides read TGTGCCACTCGGGAGTCTCTAAACAATGAGCAGTTCTTC. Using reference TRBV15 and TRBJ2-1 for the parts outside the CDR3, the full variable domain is DAMVIQNPRYQVTQFGKPVTLSCSQTLNHNVMYWYQQKSSQAPKLLFHYYDKDFNNEADTPDNFQSRRPNTSFCFLDIRSPGLGDTAMYLCATRESLNNEQFFGPGTRLTVL.

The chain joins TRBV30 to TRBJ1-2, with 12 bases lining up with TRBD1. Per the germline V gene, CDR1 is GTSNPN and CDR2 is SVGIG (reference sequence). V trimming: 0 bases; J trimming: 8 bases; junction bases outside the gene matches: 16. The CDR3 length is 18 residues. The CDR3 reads CAWSVLSFSRDRGLGYTF. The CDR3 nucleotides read TGTGCCTGGAGTGTTCTCAGTTTTTCCCGGGACAGGGGGCTCGGCTACACCTTC.

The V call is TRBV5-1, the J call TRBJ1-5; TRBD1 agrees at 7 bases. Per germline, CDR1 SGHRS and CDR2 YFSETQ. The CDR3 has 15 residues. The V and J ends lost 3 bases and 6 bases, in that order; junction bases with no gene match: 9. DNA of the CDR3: TGCGCCAGCAGCTCGACAGGGTTGAGAGGTCAGCCCCAGCATTTT. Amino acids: CASSSTGLRGQPQHF.

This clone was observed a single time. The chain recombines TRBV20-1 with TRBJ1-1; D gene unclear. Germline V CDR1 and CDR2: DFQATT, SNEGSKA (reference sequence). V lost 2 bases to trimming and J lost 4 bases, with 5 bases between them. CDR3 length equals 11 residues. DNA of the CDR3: TGCAGTGCTAGATTGAGCACTGAAGCTTTCTTT. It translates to CSARLSTEAFF.

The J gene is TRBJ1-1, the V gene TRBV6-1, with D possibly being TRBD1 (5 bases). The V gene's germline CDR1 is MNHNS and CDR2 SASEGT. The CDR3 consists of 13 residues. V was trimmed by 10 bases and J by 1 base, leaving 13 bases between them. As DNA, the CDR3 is TGTGCCATCCCAGGGAATACGAACACTGAAGCTTTCTTT. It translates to CAIPGNTNTEAFF.

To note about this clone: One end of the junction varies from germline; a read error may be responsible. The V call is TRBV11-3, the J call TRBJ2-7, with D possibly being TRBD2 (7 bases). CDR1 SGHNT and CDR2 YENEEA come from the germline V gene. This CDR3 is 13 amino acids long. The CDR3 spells CASSLDLRGPQVF. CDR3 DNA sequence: TGTGCCAGCAGCTTAGATCTGCGGGGGCCTCAAGTCTTC. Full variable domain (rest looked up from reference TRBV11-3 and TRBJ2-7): EAGVVQSPRYKIIEKKQPVAFWCNPISGHNTLYWYLQNLGQGPELLIRYENEEAVDDSQLPKDRFSAERLKGVDSTLKIQPAELGDSAVYLCASSLDLRGPQVFGPGTRLTVT.

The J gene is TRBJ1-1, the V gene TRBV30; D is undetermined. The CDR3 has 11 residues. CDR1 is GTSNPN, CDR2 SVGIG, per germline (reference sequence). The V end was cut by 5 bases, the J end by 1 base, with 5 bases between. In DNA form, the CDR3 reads TGTGCCTGGTTACAGAACACTGAAGCTTTCTTT. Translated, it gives CAWLQNTEAFF.

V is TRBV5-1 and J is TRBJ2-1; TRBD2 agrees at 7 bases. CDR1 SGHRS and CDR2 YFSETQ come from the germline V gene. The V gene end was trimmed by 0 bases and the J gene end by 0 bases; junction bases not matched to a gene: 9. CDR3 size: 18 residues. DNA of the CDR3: TGCGCCAGCAGCTTGGCGGCTAGCGGTGTCAGCTCCTACAATGAGCAGTTCTTC. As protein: CASSLAASGVSSYNEQFF.

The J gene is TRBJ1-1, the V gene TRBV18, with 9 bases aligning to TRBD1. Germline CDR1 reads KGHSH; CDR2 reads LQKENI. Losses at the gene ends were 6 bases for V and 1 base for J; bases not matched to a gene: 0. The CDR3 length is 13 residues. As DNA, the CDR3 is TGTGCCAGCTCGGGACAGGGGAACACTGAAGCTTTCTTT. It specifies CASSGQGNTEAFF.

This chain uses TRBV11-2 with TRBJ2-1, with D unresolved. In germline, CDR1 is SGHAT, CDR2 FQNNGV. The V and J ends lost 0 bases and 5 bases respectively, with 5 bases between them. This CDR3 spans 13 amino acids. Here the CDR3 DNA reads TGTGCCAGCAGCTTAGATATAAACAATGAGCAGTTCTTC. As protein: CASSLDINNEQFF.

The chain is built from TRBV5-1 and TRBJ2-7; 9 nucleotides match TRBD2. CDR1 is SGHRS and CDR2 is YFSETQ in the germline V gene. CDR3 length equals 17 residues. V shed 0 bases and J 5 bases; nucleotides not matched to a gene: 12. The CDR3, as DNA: TGCGCCAGCAGCTTGGTAATTAGCGGGAGAAGCTTAAACGAGCAGTACTTC. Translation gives CASSLVISGRSLNEQYF.

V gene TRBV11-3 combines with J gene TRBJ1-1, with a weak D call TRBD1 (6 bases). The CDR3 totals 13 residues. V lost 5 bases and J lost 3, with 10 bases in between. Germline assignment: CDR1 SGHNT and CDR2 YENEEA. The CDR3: CASSMTGYTEAFF. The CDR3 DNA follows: TGTGCCAGCAGCATGACAGGATACACTGAAGCTTTCTTT.

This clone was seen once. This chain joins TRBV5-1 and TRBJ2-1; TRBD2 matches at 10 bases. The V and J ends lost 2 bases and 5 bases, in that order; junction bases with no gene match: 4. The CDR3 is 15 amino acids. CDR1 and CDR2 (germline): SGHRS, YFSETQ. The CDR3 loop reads CASSLLAGRNNEQFF. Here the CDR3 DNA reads TGCGCCAGCAGCTTACTAGCGGGGCGTAACAATGAGCAGTTCTTC.

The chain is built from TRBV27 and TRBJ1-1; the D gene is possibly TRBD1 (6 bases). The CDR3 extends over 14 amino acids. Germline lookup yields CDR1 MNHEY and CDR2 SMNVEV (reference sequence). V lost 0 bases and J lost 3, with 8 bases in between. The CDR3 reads CASSLSGGHTEAFF. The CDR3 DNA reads TGTGCCAGCAGTTTATCCGGGGGGCACACTGAAGCTTTCTTT.

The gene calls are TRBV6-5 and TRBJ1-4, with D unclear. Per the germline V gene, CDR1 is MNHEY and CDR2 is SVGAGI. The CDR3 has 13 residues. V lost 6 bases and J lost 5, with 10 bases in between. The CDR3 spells CASREGGNEKLFF. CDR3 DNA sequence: TGTGCCAGCAGGGAGGGAGGCAATGAAAAACTGTTTTTT.

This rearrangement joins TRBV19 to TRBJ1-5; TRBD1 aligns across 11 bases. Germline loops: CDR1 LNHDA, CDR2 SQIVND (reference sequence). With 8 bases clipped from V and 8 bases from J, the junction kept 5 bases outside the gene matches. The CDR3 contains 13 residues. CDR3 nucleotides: TGTGCCAGTGGACAGGGGGCAAGTGAGCCCCAGCATTTT. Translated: CASGQGASEPQHF.

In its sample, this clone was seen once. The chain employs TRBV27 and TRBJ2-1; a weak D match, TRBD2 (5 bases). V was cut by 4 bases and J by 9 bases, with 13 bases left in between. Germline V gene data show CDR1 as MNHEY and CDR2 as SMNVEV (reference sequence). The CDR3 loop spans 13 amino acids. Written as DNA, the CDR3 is TGTGCCAGCAGTTGGACTGTGGCAGGTGAGCAGTTCTTC. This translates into CASSWTVAGEQFF.

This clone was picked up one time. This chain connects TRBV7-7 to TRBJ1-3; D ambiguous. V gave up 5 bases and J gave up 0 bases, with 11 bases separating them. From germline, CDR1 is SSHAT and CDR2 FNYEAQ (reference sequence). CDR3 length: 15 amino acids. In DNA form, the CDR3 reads TGTGCCAGCAGCGAAACAAGTAACTCTGGAAACACCATATATTTT. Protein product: CASSETSNSGNTIYF.

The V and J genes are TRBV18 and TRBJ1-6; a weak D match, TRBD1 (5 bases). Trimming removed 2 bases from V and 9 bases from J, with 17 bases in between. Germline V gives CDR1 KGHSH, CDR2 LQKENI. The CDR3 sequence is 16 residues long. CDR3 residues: CASSPFESGKPSPLHF. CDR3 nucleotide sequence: TGTGCCAGCTCACCATTCGAGTCAGGGAAACCTTCACCCCTCCACTTT. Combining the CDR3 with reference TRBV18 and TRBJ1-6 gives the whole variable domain NAGVMQNPRHLVRRRGQEARLRCSPMKGHSHVYWYRQLPEEGLKFMVYLQKENIIDESGMPKERFSAEFPKEGPSILRIQQVVRGDSAAYFCASSPFESGKPSPLHFGNGTRLTVT.

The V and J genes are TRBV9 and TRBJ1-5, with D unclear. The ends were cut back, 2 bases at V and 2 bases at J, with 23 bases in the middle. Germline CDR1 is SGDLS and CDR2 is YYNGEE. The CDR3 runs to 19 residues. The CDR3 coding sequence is TGTGCCAGCAGCGTTGAAAGACACCCCTGGTCCGGGGGCAATCAGCCCCAGCATTTT. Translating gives CASSVERHPWSGGNQPQHF.

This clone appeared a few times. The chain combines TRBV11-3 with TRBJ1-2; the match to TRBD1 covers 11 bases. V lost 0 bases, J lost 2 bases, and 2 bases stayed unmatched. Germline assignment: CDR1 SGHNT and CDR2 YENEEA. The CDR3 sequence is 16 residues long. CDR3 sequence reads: CASSLERTGGNYGYTF. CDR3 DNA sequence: TGTGCCAGCAGCTTAGAACGGACAGGGGGCAACTATGGCTACACCTTC.

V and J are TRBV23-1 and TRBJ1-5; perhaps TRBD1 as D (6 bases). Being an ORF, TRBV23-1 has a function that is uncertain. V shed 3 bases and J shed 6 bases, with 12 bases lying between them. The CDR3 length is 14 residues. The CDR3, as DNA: TGCGCCAGCAGTCACCCCTACAGGGCTCAGCCCCAGCATTTT. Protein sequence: CASSHPYRAQPQHF.